The subject of this entry is one TCR beta chain. V lost 6 bases and J lost 1, with 13 bases in between. The CDR3 contains 14 residues. Germline CDR1 and CDR2: MDHEN and SYDVKM. Per the authors' pipeline: Quantification of nucleated cells was approximated via reference gene primer amplification. Sequencing used immunoSEQ multiplex PCR; TCRdb keeps in-frame clones, though not all of them. V and J calls and clone size are copied from that table; D and trimming were computed from the DNA. The data show 70,000 to 90,000 clones, with around 86% seen just once and 8% held by the top ten. This specimen belongs to a study of blood T cell repertoires in COVID-19. Study as a whole: COVID-19 samples from acute and convalescent phases originated in the United States, Italy and Spain. T cells, B-cell-depleted T cells, or PBMCs supplied cDNA or gDNA.

Sample: peripheral blood. This clonotype was sampled from a man aged 50 or older with active COVID-19. The chain combines TRBV28 with TRBJ2-7; D possibly corresponds to TRBD1 (5 bases). CDR3 nucleotide sequence: TGTGCCAGCAGCCAAAAAGGGGTATCCTACGAGCAGTACTTC. This gives the protein CASSQKGVSYEQYF. Full variable domain (rest looked up from reference TRBV28 and TRBJ2-7): DVKVTQSSRYLVKRTGEKVFLECVQDMDHENMFWYRQDPGLGLRLIYFSYDVKMKEKGDIPEGYSVSREKKERFSLILESASTNQTSMYLCASSQKGVSYEQYFGPGTRLTVT.